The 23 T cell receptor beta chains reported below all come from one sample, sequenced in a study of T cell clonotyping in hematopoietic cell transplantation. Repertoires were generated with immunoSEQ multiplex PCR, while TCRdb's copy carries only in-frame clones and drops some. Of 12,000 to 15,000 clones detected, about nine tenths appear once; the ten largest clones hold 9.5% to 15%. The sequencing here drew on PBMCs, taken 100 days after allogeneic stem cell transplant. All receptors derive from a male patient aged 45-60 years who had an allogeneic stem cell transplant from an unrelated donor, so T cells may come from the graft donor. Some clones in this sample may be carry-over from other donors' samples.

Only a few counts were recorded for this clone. The CDR3 sequence: CASSFFGLWAFF. The CDR3, as DNA: TGTGCCAGCAGCTTCTTCGGGCTCTGGGCTTTCTTT. The gene calls are TRBV7-2 and TRBJ1-1; D is undetermined. The V gene's germline CDR1 is SGHTA and CDR2 FQGNSA. The CDR3 contains 12 residues. V lost 3 bases to trimming and J lost 11 bases, with 13 bases between them.

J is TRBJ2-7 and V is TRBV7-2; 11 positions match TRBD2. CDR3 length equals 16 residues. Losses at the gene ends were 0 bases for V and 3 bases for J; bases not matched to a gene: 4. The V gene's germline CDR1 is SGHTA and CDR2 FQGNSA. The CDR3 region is CASSLASGGAVYEQYF. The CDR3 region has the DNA TGTGCCAGCAGCTTAGCTAGCGGGGGGGCCGTCTACGAGCAGTACTTC.

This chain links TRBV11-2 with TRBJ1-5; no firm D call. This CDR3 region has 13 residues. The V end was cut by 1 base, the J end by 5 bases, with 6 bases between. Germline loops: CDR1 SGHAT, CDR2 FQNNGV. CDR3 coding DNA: TGTGCCAGCAGCTTAGTGAGTGATCAGCCCCAGCATTTT. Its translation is CASSLVSDQPQHF.

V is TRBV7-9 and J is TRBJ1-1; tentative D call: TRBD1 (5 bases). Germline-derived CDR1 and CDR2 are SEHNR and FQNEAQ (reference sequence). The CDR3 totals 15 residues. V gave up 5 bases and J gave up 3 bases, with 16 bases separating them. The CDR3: CASSPRGRGDTEAFF. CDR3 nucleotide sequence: TGTGCCAGCAGCCCCCGGGGGAGGGGCGACACTGAAGCTTTCTTT.

The CDR3 loop reads CASSPRGGGGQPQHF. The CDR3 DNA follows: TGTGCCAGCTCACCCCGTGGGGGTGGAGGTCAGCCCCAGCATTTT. The chain recombines TRBV18 with TRBJ1-5; D possibly corresponds to TRBD1 (5 bases). Per the germline V gene, CDR1 is KGHSH and CDR2 is LQKENI. The CDR3 is 15 amino acids. The ends were cut back, 3 bases at V and 6 bases at J, with 15 bases in the middle.

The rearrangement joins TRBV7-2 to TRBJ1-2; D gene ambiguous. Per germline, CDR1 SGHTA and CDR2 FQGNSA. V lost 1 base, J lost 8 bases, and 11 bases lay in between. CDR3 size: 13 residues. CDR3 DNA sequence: TGTGCCAGCAGCTTAGAATCTGTAGGAGGCTACACCTTC. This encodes CASSLESVGGYTF.

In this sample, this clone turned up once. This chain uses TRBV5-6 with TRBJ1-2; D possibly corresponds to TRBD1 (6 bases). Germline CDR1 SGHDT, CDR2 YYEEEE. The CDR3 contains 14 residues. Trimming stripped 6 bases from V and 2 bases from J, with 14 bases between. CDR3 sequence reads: CASNPRGGNYGYTF. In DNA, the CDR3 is TGTGCCAGCAACCCTAGGGGGGGCAACTATGGCTACACCTTC.

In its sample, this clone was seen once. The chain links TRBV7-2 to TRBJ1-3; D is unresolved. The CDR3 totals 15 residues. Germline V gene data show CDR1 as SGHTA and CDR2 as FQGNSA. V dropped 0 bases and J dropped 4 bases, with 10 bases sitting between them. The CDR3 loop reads CASSLASGRGNTIYF. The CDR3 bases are TGTGCCAGCAGCTTAGCATCCGGGCGCGGAAACACCATATATTTT.

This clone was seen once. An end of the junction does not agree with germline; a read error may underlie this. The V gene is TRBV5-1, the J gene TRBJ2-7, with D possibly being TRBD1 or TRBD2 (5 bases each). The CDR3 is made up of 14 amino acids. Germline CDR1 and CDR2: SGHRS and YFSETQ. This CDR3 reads CASRLALDSGEQYF. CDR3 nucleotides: TGCGCCAGCAGATTGGCCCTAGACAGCGGCGAGCAGTACTTC.

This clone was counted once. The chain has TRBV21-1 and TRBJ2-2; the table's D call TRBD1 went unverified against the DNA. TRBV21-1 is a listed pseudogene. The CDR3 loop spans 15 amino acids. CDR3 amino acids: CASSKVTGQTGELFF. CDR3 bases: TGTGCCAGCAGCAAAGTGACAGGGCAAACCGGGGAGCTGTTTTTT.

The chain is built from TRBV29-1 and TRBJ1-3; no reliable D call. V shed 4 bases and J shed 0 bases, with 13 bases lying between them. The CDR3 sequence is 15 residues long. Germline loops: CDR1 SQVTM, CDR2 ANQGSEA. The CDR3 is CSVVFWADSGNTIYF. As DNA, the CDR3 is TGCAGCGTTGTTTTTTGGGCCGACTCTGGAAACACCATATATTTT.

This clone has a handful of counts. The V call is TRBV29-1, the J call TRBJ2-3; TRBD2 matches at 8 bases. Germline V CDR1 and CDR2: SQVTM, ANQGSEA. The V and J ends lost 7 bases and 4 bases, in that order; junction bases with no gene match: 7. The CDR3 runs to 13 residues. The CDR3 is CSAGSGEADTQYF. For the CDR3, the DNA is TGCAGCGCCGGTAGCGGGGAGGCAGATACGCAGTATTTT.

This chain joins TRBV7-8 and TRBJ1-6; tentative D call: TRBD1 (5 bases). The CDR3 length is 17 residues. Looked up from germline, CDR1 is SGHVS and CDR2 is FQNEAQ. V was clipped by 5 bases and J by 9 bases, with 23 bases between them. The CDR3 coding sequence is TGTGCCAGCAGCCTTGAGGGGAGGCAGGACCTGGGTTCACCCCTCCACTTT. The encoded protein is CASSLEGRQDLGSPLHF.

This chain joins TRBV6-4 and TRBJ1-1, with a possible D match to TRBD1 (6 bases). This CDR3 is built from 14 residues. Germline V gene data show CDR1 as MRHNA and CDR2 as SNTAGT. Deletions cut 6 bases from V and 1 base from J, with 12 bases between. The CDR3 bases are TGTGCCAGCAGAGCAACAGGGCGGAACACTGAAGCTTTCTTT. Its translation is CASRATGRNTEAFF.

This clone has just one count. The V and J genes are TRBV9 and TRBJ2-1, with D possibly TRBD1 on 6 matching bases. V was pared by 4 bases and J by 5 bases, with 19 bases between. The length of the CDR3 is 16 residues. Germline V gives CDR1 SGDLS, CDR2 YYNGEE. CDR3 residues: CASSWTDTHTHNEQFF. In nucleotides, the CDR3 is TGTGCCAGCAGCTGGACAGACACACACACACACAATGAGCAGTTCTTC.

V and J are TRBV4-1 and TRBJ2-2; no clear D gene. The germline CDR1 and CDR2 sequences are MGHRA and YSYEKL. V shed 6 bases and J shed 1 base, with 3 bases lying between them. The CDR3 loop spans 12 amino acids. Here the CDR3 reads CASRWNTGELFF. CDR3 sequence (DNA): TGCGCCAGCAGGTGGAACACCGGGGAGCTGTTTTTT.

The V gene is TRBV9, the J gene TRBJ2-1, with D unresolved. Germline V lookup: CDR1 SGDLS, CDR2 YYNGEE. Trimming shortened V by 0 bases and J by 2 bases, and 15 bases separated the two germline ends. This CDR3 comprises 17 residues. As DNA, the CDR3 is TGTGCCAGCAGCGTAGGTCGAGGTAGGCAGACCTACAATGAGCAGTTCTTC. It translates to CASSVGRGRQTYNEQFF.

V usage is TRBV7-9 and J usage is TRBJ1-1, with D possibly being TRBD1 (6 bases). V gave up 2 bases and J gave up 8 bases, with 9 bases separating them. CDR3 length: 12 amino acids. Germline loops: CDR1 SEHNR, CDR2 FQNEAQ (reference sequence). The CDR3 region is CASSLTDREAFF. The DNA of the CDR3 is TGTGCCAGCAGCTTAACTGACAGGGAAGCTTTCTTT.

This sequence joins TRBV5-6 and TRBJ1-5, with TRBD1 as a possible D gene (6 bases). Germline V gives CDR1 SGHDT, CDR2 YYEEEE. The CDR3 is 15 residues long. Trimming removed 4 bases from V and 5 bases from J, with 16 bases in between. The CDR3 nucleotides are TGTGCCAGCAGCGCCCGGACAGCCCCCTATCAGCCCCAGCATTTT. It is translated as CASSARTAPYQPQHF.

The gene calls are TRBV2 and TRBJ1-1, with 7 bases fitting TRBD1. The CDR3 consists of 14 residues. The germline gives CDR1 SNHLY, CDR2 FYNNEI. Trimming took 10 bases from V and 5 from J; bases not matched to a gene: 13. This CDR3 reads CATVNPRGLTEAFF. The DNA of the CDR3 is TGTGCCACAGTAAACCCTAGGGGGCTTACTGAAGCTTTCTTT.

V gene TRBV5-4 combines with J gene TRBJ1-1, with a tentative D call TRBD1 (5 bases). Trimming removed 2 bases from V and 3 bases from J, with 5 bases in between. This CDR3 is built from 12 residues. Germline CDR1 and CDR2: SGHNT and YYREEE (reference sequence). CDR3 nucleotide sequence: TGTGCCAGCAGCTTAGGGGACACTGAAGCTTTCTTT. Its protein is CASSLGDTEAFF.

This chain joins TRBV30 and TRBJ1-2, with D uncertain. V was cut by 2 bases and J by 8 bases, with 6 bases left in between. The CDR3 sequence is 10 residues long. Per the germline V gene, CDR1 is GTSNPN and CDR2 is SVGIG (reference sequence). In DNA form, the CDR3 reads TGTGCCTGGAGTCAAGGAGGCTACACCTTC. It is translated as CAWSQGGYTF.

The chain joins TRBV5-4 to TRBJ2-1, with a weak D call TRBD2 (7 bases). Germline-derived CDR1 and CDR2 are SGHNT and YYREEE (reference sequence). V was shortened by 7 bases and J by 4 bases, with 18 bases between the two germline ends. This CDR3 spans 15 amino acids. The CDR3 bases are TGTGCCAGCTCCTGGCCGGGGGGCTTATACAATGAGCAGTTCTTC. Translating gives CASSWPGGLYNEQFF.